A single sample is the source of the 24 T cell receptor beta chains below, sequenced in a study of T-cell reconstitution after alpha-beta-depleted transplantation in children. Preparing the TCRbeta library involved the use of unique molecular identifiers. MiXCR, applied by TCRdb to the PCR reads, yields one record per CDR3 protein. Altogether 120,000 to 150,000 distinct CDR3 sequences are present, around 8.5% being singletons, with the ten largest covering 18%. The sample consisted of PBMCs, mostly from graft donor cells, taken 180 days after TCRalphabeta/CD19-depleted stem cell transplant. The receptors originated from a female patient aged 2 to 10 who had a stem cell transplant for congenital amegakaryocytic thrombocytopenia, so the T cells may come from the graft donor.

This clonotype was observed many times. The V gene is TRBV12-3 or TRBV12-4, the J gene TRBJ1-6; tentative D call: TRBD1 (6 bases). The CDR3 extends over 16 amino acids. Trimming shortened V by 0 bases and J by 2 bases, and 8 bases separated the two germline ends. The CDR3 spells CASSLARGAYNSPLHF. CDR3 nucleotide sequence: TGTGCCAGCAGTTTAGCGAGGGGGGCCTATAATTCACCCCTCCACTTT.

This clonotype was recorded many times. The CDR3 DNA reads TGCAGTGCTAGAACTAGCGGGAGCACAGATACGCAGTATTTT. It specifies CSARTSGSTDTQYF. This chain connects TRBV20-1 to TRBJ2-3, with TRBD2 matching 9 bases. The V and J ends lost 2 bases and 0 bases, in that order; junction bases with no gene match: 0. Germline V gene lookup returns CDR1 DFQATT and CDR2 SNEGSKA (reference sequence). The CDR3 length is 14 residues.

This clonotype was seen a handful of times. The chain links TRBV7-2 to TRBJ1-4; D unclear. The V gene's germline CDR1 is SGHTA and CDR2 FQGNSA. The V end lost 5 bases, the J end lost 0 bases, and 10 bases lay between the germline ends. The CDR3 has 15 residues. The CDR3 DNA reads TGTGCCAGCAGCGTTGTTCCTGCAACTAATGAAAAACTGTTTTTT. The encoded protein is CASSVVPATNEKLFF.

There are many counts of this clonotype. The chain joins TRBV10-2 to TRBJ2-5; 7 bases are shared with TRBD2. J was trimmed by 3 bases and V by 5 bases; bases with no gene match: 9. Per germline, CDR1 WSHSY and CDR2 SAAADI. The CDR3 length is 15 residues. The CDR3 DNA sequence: TGCGCCAGCAGTTGGCCCGGGACTACCAAAGAGACCCAGTACTTC. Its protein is CASSWPGTTKETQYF.

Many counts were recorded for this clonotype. The CDR3, as DNA: TGTGCCATCAGTGGGGACAGCAATTCACCCCTCCACTTT. Residues: CAISGDSNSPLHF. The chain carries TRBV10-3 and TRBJ1-6; 7 positions match TRBD1. V was pared by 4 bases and J by 7 bases, with 1 base of the junction left unmatched. Germline CDR1 is ENHRY and CDR2 is SYGVKD. The CDR3 is made up of 13 amino acids.

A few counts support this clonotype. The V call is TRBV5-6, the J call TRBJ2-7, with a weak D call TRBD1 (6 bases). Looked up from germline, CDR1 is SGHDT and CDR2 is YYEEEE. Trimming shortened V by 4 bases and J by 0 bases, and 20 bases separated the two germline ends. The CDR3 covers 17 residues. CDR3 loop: CASSIYWDTKSSYEQYF. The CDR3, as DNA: TGTGCCAGCAGCATCTACTGGGACACCAAGAGCTCCTACGAGCAGTACTTC.

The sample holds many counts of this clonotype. The CDR3 loop reads CASSLDDRWNTEAFF. The CDR3 coding sequence is TGCGCCAGCAGCTTGGACGACCGATGGAACACTGAAGCTTTCTTT. V and J are TRBV5-1 and TRBJ1-1, with no clear D. CDR3 length: 15 residues. Trimming cost V 0 bases and J 1 base, with 10 bases left between them. The germline CDR1 and CDR2 sequences are SGHRS and YFSETQ.

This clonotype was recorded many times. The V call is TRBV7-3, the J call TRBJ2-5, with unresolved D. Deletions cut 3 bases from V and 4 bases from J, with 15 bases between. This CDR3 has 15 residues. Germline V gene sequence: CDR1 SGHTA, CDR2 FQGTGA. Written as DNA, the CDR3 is TGTGCCAGCAGCTTCGGCGCGACCAGAGGAGAGACCCAGTACTTC. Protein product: CASSFGATRGETQYF.

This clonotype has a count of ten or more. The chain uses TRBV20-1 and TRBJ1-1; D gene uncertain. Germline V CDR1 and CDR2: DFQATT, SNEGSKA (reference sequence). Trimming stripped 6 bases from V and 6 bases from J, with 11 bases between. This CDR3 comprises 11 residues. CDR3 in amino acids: CSALDFPEAFF. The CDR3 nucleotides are TGCAGTGCCCTGGACTTTCCTGAAGCTTTCTTT.

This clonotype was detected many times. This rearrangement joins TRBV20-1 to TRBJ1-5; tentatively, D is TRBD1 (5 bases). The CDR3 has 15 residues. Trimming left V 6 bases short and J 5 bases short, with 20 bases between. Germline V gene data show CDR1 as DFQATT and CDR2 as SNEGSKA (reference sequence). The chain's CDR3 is CSATSGWVFDQPQHF. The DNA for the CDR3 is TGCAGTGCGACCTCAGGGTGGGTCTTCGATCAGCCCCAGCATTTT.

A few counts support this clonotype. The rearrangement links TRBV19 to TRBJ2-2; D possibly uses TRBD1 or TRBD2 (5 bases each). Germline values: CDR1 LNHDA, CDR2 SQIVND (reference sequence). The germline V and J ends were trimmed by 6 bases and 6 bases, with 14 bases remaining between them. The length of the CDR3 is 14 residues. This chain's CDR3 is CASSPGTRAGELFF. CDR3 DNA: TGTGCCAGTAGCCCCGGGACCAGGGCCGGGGAGCTGTTTTTT.

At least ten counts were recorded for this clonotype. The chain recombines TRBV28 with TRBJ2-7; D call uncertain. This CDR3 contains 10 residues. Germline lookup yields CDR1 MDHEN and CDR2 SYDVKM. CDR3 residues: CGDFRNEQYF. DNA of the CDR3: TGTGGAGATTTTAGAAACGAGCAGTACTTC.

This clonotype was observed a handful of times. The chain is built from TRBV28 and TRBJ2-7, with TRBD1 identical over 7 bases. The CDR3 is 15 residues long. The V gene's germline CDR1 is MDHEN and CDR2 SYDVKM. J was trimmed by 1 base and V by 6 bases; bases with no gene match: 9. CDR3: CASRRDSLGSYEQYF. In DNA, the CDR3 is TGTGCCAGCAGGAGGGACAGTCTGGGGTCCTACGAGCAGTACTTC.

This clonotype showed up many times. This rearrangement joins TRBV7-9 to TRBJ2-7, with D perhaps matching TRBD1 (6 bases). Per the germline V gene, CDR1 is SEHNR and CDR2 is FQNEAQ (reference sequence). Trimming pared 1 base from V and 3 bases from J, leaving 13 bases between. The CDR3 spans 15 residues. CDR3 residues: CASSLGSGVIYEQYF. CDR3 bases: TGTGCCAGCAGCTTAGGGTCAGGGGTTATCTACGAGCAGTACTTC.

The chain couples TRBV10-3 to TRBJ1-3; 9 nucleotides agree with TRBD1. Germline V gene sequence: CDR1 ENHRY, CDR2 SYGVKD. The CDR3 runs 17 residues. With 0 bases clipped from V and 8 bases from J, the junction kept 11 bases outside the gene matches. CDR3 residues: CAISESLWGTGRHTIYF. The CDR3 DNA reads TGTGCCATCAGTGAGTCGTTATGGGGGACAGGGAGACACACCATATATTTT.

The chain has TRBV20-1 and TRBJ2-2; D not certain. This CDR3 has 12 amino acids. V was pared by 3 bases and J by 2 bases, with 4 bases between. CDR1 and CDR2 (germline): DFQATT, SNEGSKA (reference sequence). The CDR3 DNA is TGCAGTGCTAGCTATAACACCGGGGAGCTGTTTTTT. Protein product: CSASYNTGELFF.

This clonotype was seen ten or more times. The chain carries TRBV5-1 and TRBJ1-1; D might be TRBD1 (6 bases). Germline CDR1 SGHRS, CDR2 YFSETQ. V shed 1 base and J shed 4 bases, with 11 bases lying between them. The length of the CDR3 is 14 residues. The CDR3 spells CASSLWGDTTEAFF. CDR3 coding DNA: TGCGCCAGCAGCTTGTGGGGGGACACCACTGAAGCTTTCTTT.

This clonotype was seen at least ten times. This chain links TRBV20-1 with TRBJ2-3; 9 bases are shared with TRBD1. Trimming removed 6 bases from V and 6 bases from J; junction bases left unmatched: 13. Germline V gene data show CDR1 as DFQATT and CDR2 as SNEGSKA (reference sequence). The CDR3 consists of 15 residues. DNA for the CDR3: TGCAGTGCCAAATCGGGGACAGGGTCGGCGGATACGCAGTATTTT. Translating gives CSAKSGTGSADTQYF.

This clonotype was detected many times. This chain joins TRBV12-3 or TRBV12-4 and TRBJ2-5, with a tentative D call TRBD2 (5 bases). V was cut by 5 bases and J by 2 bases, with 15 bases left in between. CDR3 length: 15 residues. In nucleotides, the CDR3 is TGTGCCAGCAGTACCCGGGGTAGGCTTCAAGAGACCCAGTACTTC. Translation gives CASSTRGRLQETQYF.

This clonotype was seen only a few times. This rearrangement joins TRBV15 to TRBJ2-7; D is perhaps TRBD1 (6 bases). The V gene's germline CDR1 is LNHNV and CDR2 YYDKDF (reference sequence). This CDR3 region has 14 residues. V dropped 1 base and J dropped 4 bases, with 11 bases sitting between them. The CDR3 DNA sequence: TGTGCCACCAGCAGAGGACAGGACCTTTACGAGCAGTACTTC. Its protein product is CATSRGQDLYEQYF. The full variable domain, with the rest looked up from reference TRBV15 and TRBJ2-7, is DAMVIQNPRYQVTQFGKPVTLSCSQTLNHNVMYWYQQKSSQAPKLLFHYYDKDFNNEADTPDNFQSRRPNTSFCFLDIRSPGLGDTAMYLCATSRGQDLYEQYFGPGTRLTVT.

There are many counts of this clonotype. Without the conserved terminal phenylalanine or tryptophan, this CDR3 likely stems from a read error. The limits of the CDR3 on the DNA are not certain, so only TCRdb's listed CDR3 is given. Here the CDR3 reads CASSLRFRDRILL. V usage is TRBV28 and J usage is TRBJ2-7; no DNA check was done on the table's D call, TRBD1. The germline V gene has CDR1 MDHEN and CDR2 SYDVKM. The CDR3 extends over 13 residues, inclusive of both ends.

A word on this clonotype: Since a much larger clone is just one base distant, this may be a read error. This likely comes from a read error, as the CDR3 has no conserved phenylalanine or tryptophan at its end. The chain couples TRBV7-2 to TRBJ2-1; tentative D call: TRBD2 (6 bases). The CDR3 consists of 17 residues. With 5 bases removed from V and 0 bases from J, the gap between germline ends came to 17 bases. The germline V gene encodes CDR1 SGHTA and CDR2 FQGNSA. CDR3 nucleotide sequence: TGTGCCAGCAGCCGCAGTTTAGCGGAGAGCTCCTACAATGAGCAGTTCTTA. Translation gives CASSRSLAESSYNEQFL.

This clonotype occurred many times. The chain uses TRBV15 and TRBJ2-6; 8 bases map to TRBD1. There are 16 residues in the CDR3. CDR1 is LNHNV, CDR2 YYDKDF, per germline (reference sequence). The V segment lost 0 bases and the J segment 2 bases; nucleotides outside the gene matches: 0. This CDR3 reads CATSRETGAGANVLTF. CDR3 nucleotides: TGTGCCACCAGCAGAGAGACAGGGGCTGGGGCCAACGTCCTGACTTTC.

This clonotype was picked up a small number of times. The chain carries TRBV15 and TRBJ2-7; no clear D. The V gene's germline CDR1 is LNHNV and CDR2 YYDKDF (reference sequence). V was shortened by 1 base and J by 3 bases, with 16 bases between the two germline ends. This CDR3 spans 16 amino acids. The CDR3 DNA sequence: TGTGCCACCAGCAGAGGAGTCCCGACGACTGGCTACGAGCAGTACTTC. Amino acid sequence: CATSRGVPTTGYEQYF.